The entry below gives a single TCR beta chain sequence along with its context. No antigen is known for it. This specimen includes other DNA sequences encoding the same CDR3. This sample is drawn from a study of cytomegalovirus exposure and HLA in healthy donors. Study-level results: Cytomegalovirus-associated status was assigned to approximately 160 TCR beta chains.

The ends were cut back, 0 bases at V and 3 bases at J, with 7 bases in the middle. The CDR3 contains 13 residues. Germline V gene lookup returns CDR1 SGHRS and CDR2 YFSETQ. The PCR contained 60 Vbeta and 13 Jbeta primers. Here immunoSEQ multiplex PCR was the method, and the copy in TCRdb shows in-frame clones only, minus some. The table lists some 150,000 clones, about 10% of them singletons. The chain has TRBV5-1 and TRBJ2-7; D perhaps matches TRBD1 (6 bases). Sequenced material: PBMCs. The sequence came from a man in his fifties or sixties in good health and CMV-seronegative. CDR3 DNA: TGCGCCAGCAGCTTGGGGACAGTCTACGAGCAGTACTTC. The encoded protein is CASSLGTVYEQYF.